Following are 13 T cell receptor beta chains from one sample sequenced in a study of immune cell composition in non-small cell lung cancer. Clones were read by immunoSEQ multiplex PCR, and TCRdb kept only the in-frame ones, dropping some. The sample lists about 15,000 clones; about 69% were seen once. Sequenced sample: lung tumor tissue. Receptors originate from a human donor with non-small cell lung cancer.

The genes are TRBV5-1 and TRBJ2-3, with 7 bases that match TRBD2. This CDR3 region has 16 residues. Germline lookup yields CDR1 SGHRS and CDR2 YFSETQ. The trim removed 4 bases at V and 3 bases at J, leaving 11 bases unmatched. CDR3 coding DNA: TGCGCCAGCAGCCCCGAAGCGGGGCTAGGGACAGATACGCAGTATTTT. It encodes CASSPEAGLGTDTQYF.

V is TRBV27 and J is TRBJ2-5, with 7 bases aligning to TRBD2. CDR1 is MNHEY and CDR2 is SMNVEV in the germline V gene (reference sequence). The CDR3 loop spans 15 amino acids. Unmatched junction bases numbered 8, after V lost 6 bases and J lost 1 base. CDR3 DNA sequence: TGTGCCAGCAGGGCTTGGGGCGGGGGCCAAGAGACCCAGTACTTC. It is translated as CASRAWGGGQETQYF.

The V call is TRBV7-2, the J call TRBJ1-5; TRBD1 aligns across 7 bases. CDR1 and CDR2 (germline): SGHTA, FQGNSA. Trimming cost V 4 bases and J 6 bases; bases outside gene matches: 9. The CDR3 spans 15 residues. The DNA of the CDR3 is TGTGCCAGCAGCTCGCAAGACAGGGATTTTCAGCCCCAGCATTTT. Its protein is CASSSQDRDFQPQHF.

The V and J genes are TRBV19 and TRBJ1-6; D remains unclear. Germline V CDR1 and CDR2: LNHDA, SQIVND (reference sequence). This CDR3 has 17 amino acids. V shed 5 bases and J shed 0 bases, with 14 bases lying between them. The CDR3 reads CASSYGGPSSYNSPLHF. CDR3 coding DNA: TGTGCCAGTAGTTATGGCGGGCCAAGCTCCTATAATTCACCCCTCCACTTT.

The V gene is TRBV5-1, the J gene TRBJ1-2, with D uncertain. In germline, CDR1 is SGHRS, CDR2 YFSETQ. V lost 5 bases, J lost 2 bases, and 19 bases lay in between. The CDR3 is 16 residues long. CDR3 in amino acids: CASRPVLFQRNYGYTF. The CDR3 DNA sequence: TGCGCCAGCAGGCCGGTCCTCTTCCAGCGAAACTATGGCTACACCTTC.

This clone has only one observation. The rearrangement links TRBV29-1 to TRBJ1-2; TRBD1 is a possible D gene (5 bases). This CDR3 region has 13 residues. V was trimmed by 4 bases and J by 4 bases, leaving 13 bases between them. Germline V gene data show CDR1 as SQVTM and CDR2 as ANQGSEA. DNA for the CDR3: TGCAGCGTTGTAACCGACAGTGCCTATGGCTACACCTTC. This gives the protein CSVVTDSAYGYTF.

The V call is TRBV18, the J call TRBJ2-7; 7 nucleotides align to TRBD2. Germline V CDR1 and CDR2: KGHSH, LQKENI. Trimming took 3 bases from V and 3 from J; bases not matched to a gene: 8. The CDR3 is 15 amino acids. The chain's CDR3 is CASSPLRGESYEQYF. The CDR3 nucleotides are TGTGCCAGCTCACCCCTACGGGGGGAAAGCTACGAGCAGTACTTC.

The chain links TRBV9 to TRBJ2-5; D perhaps matches TRBD1 (6 bases). Germline CDR1 and CDR2: SGDLS and YYNGEE. V was cut by 7 bases and J by 2 bases, with 18 bases left in between. CDR3 length: 15 residues. CDR3 DNA: TGTGCCAGCTCCGACTTGAGCCAGGGGCAAGAGACCCAGTACTTC. It codes for CASSDLSQGQETQYF.

The rearrangement joins TRBV6-5 to TRBJ1-1; D might be TRBD1 (5 bases). Germline CDR1 is MNHEY and CDR2 is SVGAGI. This CDR3 has 13 residues. Between the trimmed V and J ends, which lost 10 bases and 4 bases, there was a span of 16 bases. This CDR3 is CATSTAGGTEAFF. The CDR3 DNA sequence: TGTGCCACTTCGACAGCCGGGGGCACTGAAGCTTTCTTT.

V and J are TRBV5-1 and TRBJ1-1, with 10 bases identical to TRBD1. The CDR3 runs 14 residues. Germline trimming cut 4 bases from V and 1 base from J; bases unmatched to any gene: 1. Germline values: CDR1 SGHRS, CDR2 YFSETQ. This chain's CDR3 is CASSRTGGNTEAFF. The CDR3 coding sequence is TGCGCCAGCAGCCGGACAGGGGGGAACACTGAAGCTTTCTTT.

V gene TRBV18 combines with J gene TRBJ2-1; 11 positions agree with TRBD2. CDR3 length: 17 residues. The V and J ends lost 0 bases and 6 bases, in that order; junction bases with no gene match: 7. Per the germline V gene, CDR1 is KGHSH and CDR2 is LQKENI. Here the CDR3 reads CASSPPVAGGPGNEQFF. The CDR3 DNA reads as TGTGCCAGCTCACCACCGGTAGCGGGGGGGCCAGGCAATGAGCAGTTCTTC. Full variable domain (rest looked up from reference TRBV18 and TRBJ2-1): NAGVMQNPRHLVRRRGQEARLRCSPMKGHSHVYWYRQLPEEGLKFMVYLQKENIIDESGMPKERFSAEFPKEGPSILRIQQVVRGDSAAYFCASSPPVAGGPGNEQFFGPGTRLTVL.

V usage is TRBV5-4 and J usage is TRBJ1-1; 7 nucleotides agree with TRBD1. The CDR3 totals 16 residues. The germline V gene encodes CDR1 SGHNT and CDR2 YYREEE (reference sequence). Trimming removed 4 bases from V and 0 bases from J; junction bases left unmatched: 9. Here the CDR3 reads CASSRDSSTMNTEAFF. CDR3 nucleotides: TGTGCCAGCAGCCGGGACAGTTCGACCATGAACACTGAAGCTTTCTTT.

The chain recombines TRBV5-6 with TRBJ1-5; D is unclear. Germline CDR1 SGHDT, CDR2 YYEEEE. Deletions cut 4 bases from V and 1 base from J, with 9 bases between. This CDR3 is built from 14 residues. The CDR3, as DNA: TGTGCCAGCAGCCGTACAATGAGCAATCAGCCCCAGCATTTT. Its translation is CASSRTMSNQPQHF.